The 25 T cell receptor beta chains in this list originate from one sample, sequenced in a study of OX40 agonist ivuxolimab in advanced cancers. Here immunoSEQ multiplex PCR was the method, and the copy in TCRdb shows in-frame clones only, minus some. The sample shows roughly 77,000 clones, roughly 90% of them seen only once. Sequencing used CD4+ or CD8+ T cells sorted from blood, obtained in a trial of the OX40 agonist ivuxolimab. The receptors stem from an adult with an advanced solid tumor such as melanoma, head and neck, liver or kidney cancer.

The CDR3 nucleotides are TGTGCCTGGAAATATGGACTAGCGGAGTTCGCGAACACCGGGGAGCTGTTTTTT. It is translated as CAWKYGLAEFANTGELFF. The chain is built from TRBV30 and TRBJ2-2; 10 nucleotides line up with TRBD2. The V gene's germline CDR1 is GTSNPN and CDR2 SVGIG (reference sequence). J lost 0 bases, V lost 4 bases, and 11 bases had no gene match. This CDR3 spans 18 amino acids.

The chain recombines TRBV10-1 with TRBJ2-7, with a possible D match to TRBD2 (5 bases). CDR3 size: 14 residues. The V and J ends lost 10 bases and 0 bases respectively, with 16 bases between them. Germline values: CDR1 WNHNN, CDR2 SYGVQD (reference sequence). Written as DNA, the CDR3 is TGCGCCACCAGCTTCCCGGGATCCTCCTACGAGCAGTACTTC. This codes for CATSFPGSSYEQYF.

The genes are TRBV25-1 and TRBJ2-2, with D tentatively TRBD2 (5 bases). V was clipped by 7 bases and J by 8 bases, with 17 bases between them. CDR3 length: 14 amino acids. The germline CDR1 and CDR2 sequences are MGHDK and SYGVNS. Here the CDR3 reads CASTPAGDWGELFF. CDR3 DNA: TGTGCCAGCACCCCAGCCGGGGATTGGGGGGAGCTGTTTTTT.

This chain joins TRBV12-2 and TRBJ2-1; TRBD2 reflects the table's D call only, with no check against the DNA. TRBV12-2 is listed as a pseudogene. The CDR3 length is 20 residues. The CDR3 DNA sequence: TGTGCAAGTCGCTCAATTTGGAGGGAGGGCCACGGGATCCACAACAATGAGCAGTTCTTC. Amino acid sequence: CASRSIWREGHGIHNNEQFF.

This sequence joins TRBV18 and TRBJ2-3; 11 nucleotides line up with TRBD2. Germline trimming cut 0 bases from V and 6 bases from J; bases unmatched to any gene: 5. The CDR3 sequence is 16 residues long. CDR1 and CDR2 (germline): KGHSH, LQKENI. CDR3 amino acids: CASSPPLAGVGDTQYF. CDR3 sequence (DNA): TGTGCCAGCTCACCACCACTAGCGGGAGTTGGGGATACGCAGTATTTT.

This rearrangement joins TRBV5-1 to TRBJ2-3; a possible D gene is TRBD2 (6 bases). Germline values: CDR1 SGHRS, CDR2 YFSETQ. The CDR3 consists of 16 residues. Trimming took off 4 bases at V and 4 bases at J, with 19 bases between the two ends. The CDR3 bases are TGCGCCAGCAGCCCCCCTCTGGGCGGGGTGTCAGATACGCAGTATTTT. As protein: CASSPPLGGVSDTQYF.

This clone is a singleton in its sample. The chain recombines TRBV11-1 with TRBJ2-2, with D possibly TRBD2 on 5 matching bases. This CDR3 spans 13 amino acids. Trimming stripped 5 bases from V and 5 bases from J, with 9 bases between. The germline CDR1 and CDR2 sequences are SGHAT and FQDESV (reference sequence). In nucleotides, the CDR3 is TGTGCCAGCAGCGTAGGGAGTACCGGGGAGCTGTTTTTT. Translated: CASSVGSTGELFF.

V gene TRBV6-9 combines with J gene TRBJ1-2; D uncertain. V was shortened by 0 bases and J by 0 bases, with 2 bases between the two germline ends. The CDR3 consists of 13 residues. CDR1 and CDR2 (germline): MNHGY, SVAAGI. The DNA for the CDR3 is TGTGCCAGCAGTTATTCAGCTAACTATGGCTACACCTTC. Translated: CASSYSANYGYTF.

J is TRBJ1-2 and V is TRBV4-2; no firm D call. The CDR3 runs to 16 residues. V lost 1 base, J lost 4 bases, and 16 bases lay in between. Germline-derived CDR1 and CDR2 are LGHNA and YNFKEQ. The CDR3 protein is CASSQVDTSIGYGYTF. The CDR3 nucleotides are TGTGCCAGCAGCCAAGTCGATACCTCTATAGGCTATGGCTACACCTTC.

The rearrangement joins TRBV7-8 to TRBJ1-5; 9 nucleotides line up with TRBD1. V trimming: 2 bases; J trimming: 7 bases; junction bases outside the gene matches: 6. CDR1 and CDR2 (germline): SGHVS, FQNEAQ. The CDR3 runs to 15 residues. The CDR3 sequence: CASSLPGQGKQPQHF. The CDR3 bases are TGTGCCAGCAGCTTACCTGGACAGGGGAAGCAGCCCCAGCATTTT. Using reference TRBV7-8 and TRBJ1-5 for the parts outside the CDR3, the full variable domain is GAGVSQSPRYKVAKRGQDVALRCDPISGHVSLFWYQQALGQGPEFLTYFQNEAQLDKSGLPSDRFFAERPEGSVSTLKIQRTQQEDSAVYLCASSLPGQGKQPQHFGDGTRLSIL.

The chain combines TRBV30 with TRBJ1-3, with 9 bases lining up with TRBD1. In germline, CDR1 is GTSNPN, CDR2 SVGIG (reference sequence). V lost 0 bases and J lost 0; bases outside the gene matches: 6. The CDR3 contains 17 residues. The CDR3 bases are TGTGCCTGGAGTGTACTTGGACAGGGGTACTCTGGAAACACCATATATTTT. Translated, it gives CAWSVLGQGYSGNTIYF.

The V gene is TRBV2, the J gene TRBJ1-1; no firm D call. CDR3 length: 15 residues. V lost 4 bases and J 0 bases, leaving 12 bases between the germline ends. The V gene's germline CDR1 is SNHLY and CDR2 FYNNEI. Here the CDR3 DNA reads TGTGCCAGCAGTGCCCGAAGAGTTATGAACACTGAAGCTTTCTTT. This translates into CASSARRVMNTEAFF.

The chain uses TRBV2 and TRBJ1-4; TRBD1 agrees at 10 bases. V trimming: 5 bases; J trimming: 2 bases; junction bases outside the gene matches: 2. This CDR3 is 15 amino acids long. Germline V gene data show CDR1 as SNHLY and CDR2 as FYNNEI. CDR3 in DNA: TGTGCCAGCAGTTCGGACAGGGGGACTAATGAAAAACTGTTTTTT. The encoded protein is CASSSDRGTNEKLFF. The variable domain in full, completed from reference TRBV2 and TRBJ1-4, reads EPEVTQTPSHQVTQMGQEVILRCVPISNHLYFYWYRQILGQKVEFLVSFYNNEISEKSEIFDDQFSVERPDGSNFTLKIRSTKLEDSAMYFCASSSDRGTNEKLFFGSGTQLSVL.

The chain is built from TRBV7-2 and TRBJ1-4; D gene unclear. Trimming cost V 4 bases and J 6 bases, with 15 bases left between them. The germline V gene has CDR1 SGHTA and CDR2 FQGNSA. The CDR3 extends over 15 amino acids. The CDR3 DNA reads TGTGCCAGCAGCTACCGAGGGATTATGGATGAAAAACTGTTTTTT. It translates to CASSYRGIMDEKLFF.

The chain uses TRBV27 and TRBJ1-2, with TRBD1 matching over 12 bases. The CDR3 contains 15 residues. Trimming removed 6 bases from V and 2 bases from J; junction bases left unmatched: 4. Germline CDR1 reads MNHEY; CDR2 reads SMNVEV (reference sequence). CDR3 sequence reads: CASRVGQGANYGYTF. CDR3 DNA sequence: TGTGCCAGCAGAGTGGGACAGGGGGCCAACTATGGCTACACCTTC.

The CDR3 nucleotides read TGTGCCAGCAGCTCGGGACTCACCACAGATACGCAGTATTTT. Translation gives CASSSGLTTDTQYF. The rearrangement uses TRBV7-2 and TRBJ2-3, with D possibly being TRBD2 (6 bases). CDR1 is SGHTA, CDR2 FQGNSA, per germline. The germline V and J ends were trimmed by 4 bases and 2 bases, with 10 bases remaining between them. The length of the CDR3 is 14 residues.

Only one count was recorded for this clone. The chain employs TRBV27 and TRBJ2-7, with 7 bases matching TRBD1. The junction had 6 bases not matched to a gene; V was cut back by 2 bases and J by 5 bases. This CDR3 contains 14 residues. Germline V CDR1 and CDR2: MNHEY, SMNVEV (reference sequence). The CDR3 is CASSLEGGFDEQYF. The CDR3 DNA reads TGTGCCAGCAGTTTAGAAGGGGGCTTCGACGAGCAGTACTTC.

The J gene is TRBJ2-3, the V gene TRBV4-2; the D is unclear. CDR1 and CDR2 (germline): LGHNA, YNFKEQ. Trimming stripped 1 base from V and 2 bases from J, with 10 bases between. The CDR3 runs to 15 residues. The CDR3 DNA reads TGTGCCAGCAGCCAAGGCCCGGCCCTCACAGATACGCAGTATTTT. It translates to CASSQGPALTDTQYF.

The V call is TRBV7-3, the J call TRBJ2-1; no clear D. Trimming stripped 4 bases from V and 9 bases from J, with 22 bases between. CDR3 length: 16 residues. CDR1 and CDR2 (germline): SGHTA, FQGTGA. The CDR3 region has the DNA TGTGCCAGCAGCTCGCAGAGAATGAGCCACCCGTCTGAGCAGTTCTTC. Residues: CASSSQRMSHPSEQFF.

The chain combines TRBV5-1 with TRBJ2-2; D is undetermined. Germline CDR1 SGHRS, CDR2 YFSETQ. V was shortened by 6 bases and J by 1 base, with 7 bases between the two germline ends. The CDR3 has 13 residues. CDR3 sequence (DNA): TGCGCCAGCATGGAAGGGAACACCGGGGAGCTGTTTTTT. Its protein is CASMEGNTGELFF.

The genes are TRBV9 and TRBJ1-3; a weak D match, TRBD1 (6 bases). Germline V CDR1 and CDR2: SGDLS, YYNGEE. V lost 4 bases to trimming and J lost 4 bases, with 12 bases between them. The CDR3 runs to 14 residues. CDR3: CASSIRDTGNTIYF. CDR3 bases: TGTGCCAGCAGCATTCGGGACACGGGAAACACCATATATTTT.

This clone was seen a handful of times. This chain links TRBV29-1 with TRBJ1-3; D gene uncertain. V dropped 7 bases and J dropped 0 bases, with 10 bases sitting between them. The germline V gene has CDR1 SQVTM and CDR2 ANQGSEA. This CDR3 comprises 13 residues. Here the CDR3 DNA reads TGCAGCGCCGTACAAGTCTCTGGAAACACCATATATTTT. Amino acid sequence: CSAVQVSGNTIYF. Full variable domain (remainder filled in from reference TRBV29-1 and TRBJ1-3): SAVISQKPSRDICQRGTSLTIQCQVDSQVTMMFWYRQQPGQSLTLIATANQGSEATYESGFVIDKFPISRPNLTFSTLTVSNMSPEDSSIYLCSAVQVSGNTIYFGEGSWLTVV.

The CDR3 region has the DNA TGTGCCAGCACCTCAGGGAGCTCCTACGAGCAGTACTTC. This translates into CASTSGSSYEQYF. The chain couples TRBV6-5 to TRBJ2-7; D is possibly TRBD1 or TRBD2 (5 bases each). This CDR3 contains 13 residues. The V gene lost 7 bases and the J gene lost 0 bases, with 10 bases spanning the gap. CDR1 and CDR2 from the germline V gene are MNHEY and SVGAGI.

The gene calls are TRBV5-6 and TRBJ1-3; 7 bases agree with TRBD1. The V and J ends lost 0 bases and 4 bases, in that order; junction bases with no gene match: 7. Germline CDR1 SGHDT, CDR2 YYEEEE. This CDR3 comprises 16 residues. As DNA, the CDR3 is TGTGCCAGCAGCTTGGACAGGGGAGAGTTCGGAAACACCATATATTTT. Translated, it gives CASSLDRGEFGNTIYF.

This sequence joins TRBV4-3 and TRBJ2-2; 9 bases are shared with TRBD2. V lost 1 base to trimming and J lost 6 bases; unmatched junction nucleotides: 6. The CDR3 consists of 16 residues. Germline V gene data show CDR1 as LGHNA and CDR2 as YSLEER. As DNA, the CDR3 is TGCGCCAGCAGCCAAGGCGGGGGGGGCCTTCCCGGGGAGCTGTTTTTT. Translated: CASSQGGGGLPGELFF.